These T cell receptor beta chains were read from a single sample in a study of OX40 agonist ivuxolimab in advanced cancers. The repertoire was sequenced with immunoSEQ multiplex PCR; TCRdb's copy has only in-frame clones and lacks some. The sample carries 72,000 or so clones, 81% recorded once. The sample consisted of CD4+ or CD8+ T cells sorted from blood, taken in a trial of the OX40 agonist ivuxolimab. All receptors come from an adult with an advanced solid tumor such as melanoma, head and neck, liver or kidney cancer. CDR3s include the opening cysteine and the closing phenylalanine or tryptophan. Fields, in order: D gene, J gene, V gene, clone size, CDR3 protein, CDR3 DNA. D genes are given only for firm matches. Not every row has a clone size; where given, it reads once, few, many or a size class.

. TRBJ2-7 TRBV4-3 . CASSQEEGGLSYEQYF TGCGCCAGCAGCCAAGAGGAGGGAGGTCTCTCCTACGAGCAGTACTTC
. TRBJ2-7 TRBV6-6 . CASSADWDLYF TGTGCCAGCAGTGCGGACTGGGATTTGTACTTC
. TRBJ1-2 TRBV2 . CASSGVNTVYGYTF TGTGCCAGCAGTGGAGTGAACACCGTCTATGGCTACACCTTC
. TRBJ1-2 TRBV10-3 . CATGWGDYGYTF TGTGCCACAGGGTGGGGTGACTATGGCTACACCTTC
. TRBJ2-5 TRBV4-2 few CASMDVREETQYF TGTGCCAGCATGGACGTAAGAGAAGAGACCCAGTACTTC
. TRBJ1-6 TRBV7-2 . CASSYAGAFNNSPLHF TGTGCCAGCAGCTACGCGGGAGCTTTTAATAATTCACCCCTCCACTTT
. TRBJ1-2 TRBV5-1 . CASSPTGYGYTF TGCGCCAGCAGCCCTACAGGGTATGGCTACACCTTC
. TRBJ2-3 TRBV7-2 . CASSLGYLPSTDTQYF TGTGCCAGCAGCTTAGGGTATCTCCCTAGCACAGATACGCAGTATTTT
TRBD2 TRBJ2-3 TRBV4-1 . CASSQPGLAGAGDTQYF TGCGCCAGCAGCCAACCCGGACTAGCGGGGGCGGGAGATACGCAGTATTTT
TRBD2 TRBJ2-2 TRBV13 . CASSFSGRRDTGELFF TGTGCCAGCAGCTTTAGCGGGAGGCGCGACACCGGGGAGCTGTTTTTT
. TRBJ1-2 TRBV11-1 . CASSARQEQGYTF TGTGCCAGCAGCGCGAGACAGGAGCAAGGCTACACCTTC
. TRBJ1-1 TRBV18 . CASSPRDREAFF TGTGCCAGCTCGCCTAGAGACCGGGAAGCTTTCTTT
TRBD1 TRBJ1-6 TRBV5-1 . CASSSQQGAGSPLHF TGCGCCAGCAGCTCCCAACAGGGGGCTGGATCACCCCTCCACTTT
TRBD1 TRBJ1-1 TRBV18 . CASSPLTGGEAEAFF TGTGCCAGCTCACCACTGACAGGGGGAGAGGCTGAAGCTTTCTTT
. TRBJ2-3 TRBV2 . CASSIQTDTQYF TGTGCCAGCAGTATACAAACAGATACGCAGTATTTT
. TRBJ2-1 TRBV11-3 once CASRHRDMENEQFF TGTGCCAGCCGACACCGGGACATGGAAAATGAGCAGTTCTTC
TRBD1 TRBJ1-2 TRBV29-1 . CSVGQGSLYGYTF TGCAGCGTTGGACAGGGCAGCCTCTATGGCTACACCTTC
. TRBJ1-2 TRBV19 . CASSSQASLYGYTF TGTGCCAGTAGCTCACAGGCTTCTCTCTATGGCTACACCTTC
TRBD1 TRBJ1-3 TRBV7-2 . CASSLEQGASGNTIYF TGTGCCAGCAGCTTAGAACAGGGGGCTTCTGGAAACACCATATATTTT
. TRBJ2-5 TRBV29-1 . CSTLGGGQETQYF TGCAGCACCCTGGGAGGGGGCCAAGAGACCCAGTACTTC
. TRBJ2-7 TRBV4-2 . CASSQDRTHEQYF TGTGCCAGCAGCCAAGACAGGACCCACGAGCAGTACTTC
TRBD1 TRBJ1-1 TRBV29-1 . CSALTGAVRGTEAFF TGCAGCGCCTTAACAGGGGCCGTCAGGGGCACTGAAGCTTTCTTT
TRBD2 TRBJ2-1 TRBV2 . CASSARLAGGYNEQFF TGTGCCAGCAGTGCCCGCCTAGCGGGGGGTTACAATGAGCAGTTCTTC
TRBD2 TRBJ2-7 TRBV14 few CASSGLAGAQEQYF TGTGCCAGCAGTGGACTAGCGGGAGCTCAAGAGCAGTACTTC
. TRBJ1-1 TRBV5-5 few CASSFQGLAGTEAFF TGTGCCAGCAGCTTCCAGGGGTTAGCGGGCACTGAAGCTTTCTTT
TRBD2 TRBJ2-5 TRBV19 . CASSKGDQREGQRKTQYF TGTGCCAGTAGTAAAGGCGACCAGCGGGAGGGCCAGAGGAAGACCCAGTACTTC
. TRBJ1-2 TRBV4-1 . CASSQDRDGNYGYTF TGCGCCAGCAGCCAAGATCGAGACGGAAACTATGGCTACACCTTC
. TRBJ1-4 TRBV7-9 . CASSYGNEKLFF TGTGCCAGCAGCTACGGTAACGAAAAACTGTTTTTT
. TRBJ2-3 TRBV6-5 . CASSYQTAHTDTQYF TGTGCCAGCAGTTACCAAACAGCACACACAGATACGCAGTATTTT
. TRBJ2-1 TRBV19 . CASSITALVGAFSDEQFF TGTGCCAGTAGTATCACGGCGTTGGTGGGAGCTTTTTCCGATGAGCAGTTCTTC
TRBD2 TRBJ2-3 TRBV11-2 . CASSSRTSGGARDTQYF TGTGCCAGCAGCTCCAGGACTAGCGGGGGGGCCCGAGATACGCAGTATTTT
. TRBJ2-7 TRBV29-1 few CSVGGIYEQYF TGCAGCGTTGGAGGGATCTACGAGCAGTACTTC
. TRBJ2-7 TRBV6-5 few CASRRTASSYEQYF TGTGCCAGCAGAAGAACAGCGTCCTCCTACGAGCAGTACTTC
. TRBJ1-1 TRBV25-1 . CASSDAEAEAFF TGTGCCAGCAGTGACGCAGAGGCTGAAGCTTTCTTT